These 30 T cell receptor beta chains came from one sample sequenced in a study of technical replicates of blood from four donors. Generated by immunoSEQ multiplex PCR, the TCRdb table keeps only in-frame clones and is missing some. The table shows about 64,000 clones, with 80% to 90% occurring only once. The sample consisted of PBMCs. The receptors were sampled from a human donor in good health. Some clones in this sample may be carry-over from other donors' samples.

This rearrangement joins TRBV11-1 to TRBJ2-7; 11 bases fit TRBD1. The germline gives CDR1 SGHAT, CDR2 FQDESV (reference sequence). The trim removed 5 bases at V and 4 bases at J, leaving 4 bases unmatched. This CDR3 spans 14 amino acids. CDR3 coding DNA: TGTGCCAGCAGCCGGGACAGGGGGTTTTACGAGCAGTACTTC. Its translation is CASSRDRGFYEQYF.

The genes are TRBV7-6 and TRBJ2-1; a weak D match, TRBD2 (5 bases). V lost 6 bases to trimming and J lost 0 bases, with 12 bases between them. The CDR3 is 15 amino acids. Germline values: CDR1 SGHVS, CDR2 FNYEAQ. In nucleotides, the CDR3 is TGTGCCAGCAGTCGAGCGGAGAACTCCTACAATGAGCAGTTCTTC. Amino acid sequence: CASSRAENSYNEQFF.

This clone was found once. Other nucleotide sequences from this sample produce the same CDR3. The gene calls are TRBV5-4 and TRBJ2-2; the match to TRBD2 covers 7 bases. V lost 0 bases and J lost 1; bases outside the gene matches: 0. Germline V gene lookup returns CDR1 SGHNT and CDR2 YYREEE (reference sequence). CDR3 length: 15 amino acids. In DNA, the CDR3 is TGTGCCAGCAGCTTGGTAGCGGGGAACACCGGGGAGCTGTTTTTT. Amino acids: CASSLVAGNTGELFF.

The J gene is TRBJ2-7, the V gene TRBV4-3; D gene uncertain. CDR3 length: 13 amino acids. Trimming removed 0 bases at V and 6 bases at J, with 9 bases between. The V gene's germline CDR1 is LGHNA and CDR2 YSLEER. For the CDR3, the DNA is TGCGCCAGCAGCCAAGACCCGTGGGCCGAGCAGTACTTC. Its protein is CASSQDPWAEQYF.

The genes are TRBV2 and TRBJ2-3; a possible D gene is TRBD2 (6 bases). The length of the CDR3 is 11 residues. Germline V lookup: CDR1 SNHLY, CDR2 FYNNEI. V was shortened by 7 bases and J by 8 bases, with 10 bases between the two germline ends. CDR3 sequence: CASKGEVTQYF. In DNA, the CDR3 is TGTGCCAGCAAAGGGGAGGTTACGCAGTATTTT.

Only a few counts were recorded for this clone. A junction end diverges from the germline sequence, so it may reflect a read error. The V call is TRBV29-1, the J call TRBJ2-7; TRBD1 agrees at 7 bases. Per the germline V gene, CDR1 is SQVTM and CDR2 is ANQGSEA. This CDR3 comprises 12 residues. CDR3 nucleotide sequence: TGCAGCGTTGTCAATCCCAGGGGGTTTCGTAACTTC. This gives the protein CSVVNPRGFRNF.

The V call is TRBV10-3, the J call TRBJ1-5; D not certain. Germline V lookup: CDR1 ENHRY, CDR2 SYGVKD. There are 13 residues in the CDR3. V lost 4 bases to trimming and J lost 3 bases, with 7 bases between them. CDR3 in DNA: TGTGCCATCAGTGCAGAGGACAATCAGCCCCAGCATTTT. This encodes CAISAEDNQPQHF.

The chain recombines TRBV5-6 with TRBJ1-2, with D unresolved. Trimming pared 3 bases from V and 9 bases from J, leaving 9 bases between. The CDR3 consists of 11 residues. Germline CDR1 SGHDT, CDR2 YYEEEE. The CDR3 nucleotides read TGTGCCAGCAGCTACAGCAGGAGCTACACCTTC. Protein product: CASSYSRSYTF.

CDR3 protein: CASSPGTGEWNEQFF. The CDR3 DNA reads as TGTGCCAGCAGTCCGGGGACAGGGGAATGGAATGAGCAGTTCTTC. V usage is TRBV6-4 and J usage is TRBJ2-1, with 10 positions matching TRBD1. J gave up 7 bases and V 5 bases, and 8 bases lay outside the gene matches. Looked up from germline, CDR1 is MRHNA and CDR2 is SNTAGT. The CDR3 covers 15 residues.

V gene TRBV21-1 combines with J gene TRBJ2-1; TRBD2 was called by the table and not checked on the DNA. TRBV21-1 is flagged as a pseudogene. The CDR3 totals 16 residues. The CDR3 coding sequence is TGTGCCAGCAGCAAAGATCCGCCTAGCGGGTACAATGAGCAGTTCTTC. It specifies CASSKDPPSGYNEQFF.

DNA for the CDR3: TGCGCCAGCAGCCCAACCCCCCTTTTAGGGGGGGTGGATGAGCAGTTCTTC. Its translation is CASSPTPLLGGVDEQFF. The chain carries TRBV5-1 and TRBJ2-1, with D possibly being TRBD2 (7 bases). V was shortened by 4 bases and J by 8 bases, with 25 bases between the two germline ends. The CDR3 spans 17 residues. Germline V gene sequence: CDR1 SGHRS, CDR2 YFSETQ.

The chain joins TRBV10-3 to TRBJ1-2; 9 positions agree with TRBD1. Germline-derived CDR1 and CDR2 are ENHRY and SYGVKD. The J segment lost 5 bases and the V segment lost 7 bases, leaving 5 bases of the junction unmatched. This CDR3 spans 13 amino acids. As DNA, the CDR3 is TGTGCCATCACTAGGACAGGGGATTATGGCTACACCTTC. As protein: CAITRTGDYGYTF.

The chain uses TRBV5-1 and TRBJ2-5, with a tentative D call TRBD2 (5 bases). Trimming removed 0 bases from V and 1 base from J, with 13 bases in between. The V gene's germline CDR1 is SGHRS and CDR2 YFSETQ. This CDR3 has 16 amino acids. The CDR3 reads CASSLGARGSQETQYF. CDR3 sequence (DNA): TGCGCCAGCAGCTTGGGCGCAAGAGGGTCCCAAGAGACCCAGTACTTC.

The chain links TRBV10-3 to TRBJ2-7; the match to TRBD2 covers 11 bases. The CDR3 covers 16 residues. The germline CDR1 and CDR2 sequences are ENHRY and SYGVKD. V shed 5 bases, J shed 1 base, and the junction held 7 bases outside the gene matches. The DNA for the CDR3 is TGTGCCATCAGTCCCGTGGGACTAGCGGTATCCTACGAGCAGTACTTC. It translates to CAISPVGLAVSYEQYF.

This clone has a single count. The rearrangement uses TRBV18 and TRBJ2-5; 8 bases align to TRBD1. The CDR3 has 15 residues. The V gene end was trimmed by 5 bases and the J gene end by 5 bases; junction bases not matched to a gene: 10. Germline lookup yields CDR1 KGHSH and CDR2 LQKENI. The CDR3 DNA sequence: TGTGCCAGCTCAGGGCGTGCAGGGGGCATGGAGACCCAGTACTTC. Protein: CASSGRAGGMETQYF.

The chain uses TRBV25-1 and TRBJ1-4; 7 nucleotides align to TRBD1. This CDR3 comprises 16 residues. V lost 3 bases, J lost 7 bases, and 11 bases stayed unmatched. CDR1 is MGHDK, CDR2 SYGVNS, per germline. The chain's CDR3 is CASSDKQGQGGEKLFF. The CDR3 DNA is TGTGCCAGCAGTGACAAACAGGGGCAGGGTGGTGAAAAACTGTTTTTT.

The rearrangement links TRBV30 to TRBJ2-1, with D perhaps TRBD2 (5 bases). The CDR3 is 13 amino acids. CDR1 GTSNPN and CDR2 SVGIG come from the germline V gene (reference sequence). Trimming left V 5 bases short and J 0 bases short, with 8 bases between. The CDR3 spells CAWLRDSYNEQFF. DNA for the CDR3: TGTGCCTGGTTACGGGACTCCTACAATGAGCAGTTCTTC.

The genes are TRBV30 and TRBJ2-7; 7 positions agree with TRBD2. Germline V CDR1 and CDR2: GTSNPN, SVGIG (reference sequence). The length of the CDR3 is 13 residues. With 3 bases clipped from V and 0 bases from J, the junction kept 2 bases outside the gene matches. CDR3 loop: CAWRASGSYEQYF. The CDR3 DNA reads TGTGCCTGGAGGGCTAGCGGCTCCTACGAGCAGTACTTC.

The chain carries TRBV7-9 and TRBJ2-1, with 11 bases that match TRBD2. This CDR3 contains 14 residues. From germline, CDR1 is SEHNR and CDR2 FQNEAQ (reference sequence). Trimming cost V 6 bases and J 5 bases; bases outside gene matches: 3. The CDR3: CASRLAGGNNEQFF. The CDR3 DNA is TGTGCCAGCAGGCTAGCGGGAGGCAACAATGAGCAGTTCTTC.

The chain joins TRBV4-3 to TRBJ2-1; TRBD2 agrees at 12 bases. The ends lost 2 bases at V and 7 bases at J; junction bases unmatched: 3. There are 15 residues in the CDR3. Germline CDR1 is LGHNA and CDR2 is YSLEER. CDR3 amino acids: CASSQLAGGLNEQFF. The CDR3 DNA reads as TGCGCCAGCAGCCAACTAGCGGGGGGGCTTAATGAGCAGTTCTTC.

The CDR3 bases are TGCGCCAGCAGCCCCCCGGGTGCGCTTTTTGGTGAAAAACTGTTTTTT. It translates to CASSPPGALFGEKLFF. The chain combines TRBV4-1 with TRBJ1-4; no definite D call. The CDR3 runs to 16 residues. Germline lookup yields CDR1 MGHRA and CDR2 YSYEKL. V was trimmed by 4 bases and J by 7 bases, leaving 19 bases between them.

This clone was found a few times. The rearrangement links TRBV12-5 to TRBJ2-5; D may be TRBD2 (5 bases). The CDR3 contains 11 residues. Trimming removed 8 bases at V and 3 bases at J, with 7 bases between. Germline-derived CDR1 and CDR2 are LGHNT and FRNRAP. The CDR3 coding sequence is TGTGCTAGTCTGGGAGAAGAGACCCAGTACTTC. As protein: CASLGEETQYF.

This rearrangement joins TRBV27 to TRBJ1-2, with a possible D match to TRBD1 (6 bases). V was cut by 3 bases and J by 6 bases, with 11 bases left in between. The CDR3 is 13 amino acids. Germline CDR1 is MNHEY and CDR2 is SMNVEV (reference sequence). The CDR3 loop is CASSFRAGDGYTF. In nucleotides, the CDR3 is TGTGCCAGCAGTTTTCGCGCAGGGGATGGCTACACCTTC.

The gene calls are TRBV9 and TRBJ1-3; D perhaps matches TRBD1 (6 bases). Trimming shortened V by 3 bases and J by 7 bases, and 14 bases separated the two germline ends. The CDR3 sequence is 14 residues long. CDR1 is SGDLS, CDR2 YYNGEE, per germline. Here the CDR3 DNA reads TGTGCCAGCAGCGCGGGGGGCAGGGGTAACACCATATATTTT. It encodes CASSAGGRGNTIYF.

This sequence joins TRBV6-4 and TRBJ2-7, with TRBD1 as a possible D gene (6 bases). V was cut by 2 bases and J by 5 bases, with 16 bases left in between. Looked up from germline, CDR1 is MRHNA and CDR2 is SNTAGT. The CDR3 runs to 15 residues. The CDR3 DNA follows: TGTGCCAGCAGTGACCCCACAGGGAATTGGGACGAGCAGTACTTC. It is translated as CASSDPTGNWDEQYF.

The V gene is TRBV5-8, the J gene TRBJ1-2; D unresolved. The ends were cut back, 6 bases at V and 0 bases at J, with 9 bases in the middle. The CDR3 runs to 13 residues. CDR1 is SGHTS, CDR2 YDEGEE, per germline. This chain's CDR3 is CASTEGANYGYTF. Written as DNA, the CDR3 is TGTGCCAGCACCGAAGGAGCTAACTATGGCTACACCTTC.

This clone came up once. The V call is TRBV5-6, the J call TRBJ1-2; the match to TRBD1 covers 7 bases. This CDR3 is built from 14 residues. V lost 0 bases and J lost 7; bases outside the gene matches: 6. Germline-derived CDR1 and CDR2 are SGHDT and YYEEEE. In nucleotides, the CDR3 is TGTGCCAGCAGCTTGGCAGGGGGGAGCTCTGGCTACACCTTC. It codes for CASSLAGGSSGYTF.

This chain connects TRBV25-1 to TRBJ1-5; possible D gene TRBD1, 5 bases. V was shortened by 6 bases and J by 4 bases, with 13 bases between the two germline ends. The CDR3 sequence is 14 residues long. From germline, CDR1 is MGHDK and CDR2 SYGVNS. The CDR3 here is CASSGTEGNQPQHF. DNA for the CDR3: TGTGCCAGCAGCGGGACGGAGGGAAATCAGCCCCAGCATTTT.

In nucleotides, the CDR3 is TGTGCCAGCAGTGGCCCGGGACTGACCTACGAGCAGTACTTC. Translated: CASSGPGLTYEQYF. V gene TRBV6-5 combines with J gene TRBJ2-7; possibly TRBD2 for D (6 bases). The CDR3 runs 14 residues. V lost 5 bases, J lost 2 bases, and 13 bases lay in between. The germline gives CDR1 MNHEY, CDR2 SVGAGI.

V usage is TRBV30 and J usage is TRBJ1-2, with unresolved D. Trimming removed 5 bases from V and 7 bases from J, with 20 bases in between. There are 14 residues in the CDR3. Germline V CDR1 and CDR2: GTSNPN, SVGIG (reference sequence). In DNA form, the CDR3 reads TGTGCCTGGGTCCCCGCCAGGCGCTCTTTTGGCTACACCTTC. It encodes CAWVPARRSFGYTF. The full variable domain, completed using reference TRBV30 and TRBJ1-2, is SQTIHQWPATLVQPVGSPLSLECTVEGTSNPNLYWYRQAAGRGLQLLFYSVGIGQISSEVPQNLSASRPQDRQFILSSKKLLLSDSGFYLCAWVPARRSFGYTFGSGTRLTVV.